Detailed here is one T cell receptor beta chain. The antigen is unknown. Although they were nominally healthy when sampled, donors likely had unrecorded immune exposures. The V segment lost 4 bases and the J segment 5 bases; nucleotides outside the gene matches: 9. The CDR3 has 14 residues. Germline V gene lookup returns CDR1 SGHDT and CDR2 YYEEEE. Amplification used 60 Vbeta primers and 13 Jbeta primers. Generated by immunoSEQ multiplex PCR, the TCRdb table keeps only in-frame clones and is missing some. This sample has roughly 120,000 clones; about 80% occur once, and the top ten carry about 7.7%. The record originates from a study of cytomegalovirus exposure and HLA in healthy donors. Study-wide results and limits: Some V segments, TRBV6-2 and TRBV6-3 among them, were indistinguishable and were therefore excluded. Near-uniform donor sequencing depth was presumed by presence/absence analyses.

The chain combines TRBV5-6 with TRBJ2-7, with TRBD1 matching over 7 bases. This TCR came from a woman aged 50 to 60 in good health and CMV-seropositive. The sequenced material came from PBMCs. CDR3 protein: CASSTETTGDEQYF. The CDR3 coding sequence is TGTGCCAGCAGCACCGAGACCACAGGGGACGAGCAGTACTTC. Filled out from reference TRBV5-6 and TRBJ2-7, the complete variable domain reads DAGVTQSPTHLIKTRGQQVTLRCSPKSGHDTVSWYQQALGQGPQFIFQYYEEEERQRGNFPDRFSGHQFPNYSSELNVNALLLGDSALYLCASSTETTGDEQYFGPGTRLTVT.